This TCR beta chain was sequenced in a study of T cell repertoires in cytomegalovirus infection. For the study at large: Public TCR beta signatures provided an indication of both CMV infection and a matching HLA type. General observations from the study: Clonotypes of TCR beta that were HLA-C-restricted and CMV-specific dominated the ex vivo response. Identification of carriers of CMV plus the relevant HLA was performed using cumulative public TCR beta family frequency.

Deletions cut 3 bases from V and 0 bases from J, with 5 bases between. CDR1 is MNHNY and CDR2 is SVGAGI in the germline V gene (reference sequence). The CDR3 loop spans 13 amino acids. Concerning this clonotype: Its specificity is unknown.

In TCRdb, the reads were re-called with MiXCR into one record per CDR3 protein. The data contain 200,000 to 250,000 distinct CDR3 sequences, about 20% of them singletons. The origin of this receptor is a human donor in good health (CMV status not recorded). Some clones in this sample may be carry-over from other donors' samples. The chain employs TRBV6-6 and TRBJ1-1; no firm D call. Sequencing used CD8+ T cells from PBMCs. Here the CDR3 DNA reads TGTGCCAGCAGTTATGTGATGAACACTGAAGCTTTCTTT. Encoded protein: CASSYVMNTEAFF.